One and the same sample provided the 8 T cell receptor beta chains below, sequenced in a study of OX40 agonist ivuxolimab in advanced cancers. Libraries were prepared by immunoSEQ multiplex PCR; TCRdb keeps only in-frame clonotypes and omits some of them. This sample has some 100,000 clones, with about 90% found just once. Source: CD4+ or CD8+ T cells sorted from blood, taken in a trial of the OX40 agonist ivuxolimab. Source of these receptors: an adult with an advanced solid tumor such as melanoma, head and neck, liver or kidney cancer.

J is TRBJ1-2 and V is TRBV5-8; TRBD1 agrees at 9 bases. Germline V CDR1 and CDR2: SGHTS, YDEGEE. V trimming: 3 bases; J trimming: 8 bases; junction bases outside the gene matches: 5. This CDR3 has 13 residues. This CDR3 is CASSSQGASGYTF. CDR3 DNA sequence: TGTGCCAGCAGCTCACAGGGGGCATCGGGCTACACCTTC.

The chain employs TRBV7-9 and TRBJ2-5; D is unclear. The germline CDR1 and CDR2 sequences are SEHNR and FQNEAQ (reference sequence). V was clipped by 1 base and J by 7 bases, with 10 bases between them. This CDR3 region has 13 residues. The CDR3 spells CASSLEGWGTQYF. The CDR3 DNA sequence: TGTGCCAGCAGCTTAGAGGGCTGGGGGACCCAGTACTTC.

CDR3 sequence reads: CASSFSGQDYGYTF. CDR3 coding DNA: TGCGCCAGCAGCTTCTCAGGTCAGGACTATGGCTACACCTTC. The chain links TRBV5-1 to TRBJ1-2; D is unresolved. CDR1 and CDR2 (germline): SGHRS, YFSETQ. The CDR3 is made up of 14 amino acids. The V and J ends lost 2 bases and 3 bases respectively, with 11 bases between them.

The V gene is TRBV7-2, the J gene TRBJ1-2, with D possibly being TRBD1 (5 bases). The V end lost 1 base, the J end lost 7 bases, and 10 bases lay between the germline ends. Germline values: CDR1 SGHTA, CDR2 FQGNSA. The CDR3 sequence is 13 residues long. DNA for the CDR3: TGTGCCAGCAGCTTAGATGGGGCAGTTGGCTACACCTTC. Translated: CASSLDGAVGYTF.

V gene TRBV28 combines with J gene TRBJ1-5; possibly TRBD1 for D (5 bases). The germline V gene encodes CDR1 MDHEN and CDR2 SYDVKM. Trimming removed 8 bases at V and 0 bases at J, with 14 bases between. The CDR3 consists of 15 residues. Here the CDR3 DNA reads TGTGCCAGCGAAGACAGACCTTATAGCAATCAGCCCCAGCATTTT. This encodes CASEDRPYSNQPQHF.

The chain couples TRBV9 to TRBJ2-1; TRBD2 matches at 14 bases. CDR1 and CDR2 from the germline V gene are SGDLS and YYNGEE. This CDR3 contains 19 residues. V lost 4 bases to trimming and J lost 0 bases; unmatched junction nucleotides: 9. The CDR3 sequence: CASSPQGLAGVTSYNEQFF. Written as DNA, the CDR3 is TGTGCCAGCAGCCCTCAGGGACTAGCGGGGGTCACCTCCTACAATGAGCAGTTCTTC. Based on the CDR3 plus reference TRBV9 and TRBJ2-1, the full variable domain is DSGVTQTPKHLITATGQRVTLRCSPRSGDLSVYWYQQSLDQGLQFLIQYYNGEERAKGNILERFSAQQFPDLHSELNLSSLELGDSALYFCASSPQGLAGVTSYNEQFFGPGTRLTVL.

The V and J genes are TRBV27 and TRBJ1-1, with D hard to call. Between the trimmed V and J ends, which lost 0 bases and 1 base, there was a span of 15 bases. The germline V gene encodes CDR1 MNHEY and CDR2 SMNVEV (reference sequence). The CDR3 has 17 amino acids. The CDR3 reads CASSLSSRGLKNTEAFF. DNA for the CDR3: TGTGCCAGCAGTTTATCCTCTCGCGGACTGAAGAACACTGAAGCTTTCTTT.

The chain recombines TRBV19 with TRBJ1-1; no definite D call. The CDR3 spans 14 residues. The germline V gene has CDR1 LNHDA and CDR2 SQIVND (reference sequence). V lost 1 base and J 1 base, leaving 7 bases between the germline ends. In DNA, the CDR3 is TGTGCCAGTAGTATAGGCAGGCAGAACACTGAAGCTTTCTTT. Protein: CASSIGRQNTEAFF.